This T cell receptor beta chain was captured by sequencing in a study of blood T cell repertoires in COVID-19. The V gene's germline CDR1 is MNHEY and CDR2 SVGAGI. The V end lost 7 bases, the J end lost 0 bases, and 12 bases lay between the germline ends. CDR3 length: 14 residues. Original methodology: By means of reference gene primer amplification, nucleated cell counts were estimated. Sequencing used immunoSEQ multiplex PCR; TCRdb keeps in-frame clones, though not all of them. V and J calls plus clone size are reproduced from that table; the DNA served to infer D and trimming. Here the sample spans about 140,000 clones, almost 80% being singletons.

The chain joins TRBV6-5 to TRBJ1-2, with TRBD1 as a possible D gene (6 bases). Sequenced: peripheral blood. The sequence was collected from a man aged 55 to 69 who had recovered from COVID-19. The CDR3 DNA sequence: TGTGCCAGCACCCTCCCAGGGGCTAACTATGGCTACACCTTC. This encodes CASTLPGANYGYTF.